A selection of T cell receptor beta chains follows, all from one sample in a study of breast tumors, draining lymph nodes, adjacent tissues. TCRdb ran MiXCR on the multiplex PCR reads and lists one entry per CDR3 protein. The repertoire consists of about 230,000 distinct CDR3 sequences, with 32% occurring once and the leading ten covering 1.2% to 1.5%. Source material: axillary lymph node tissue. All receptors derive from a female donor with breast cancer. Some clones in this sample may be carry-over from other donors' samples. The CDR3 runs from the conserved cysteine through the conserved F or W. Fields, in order: clone size, D gene, V gene, J gene, CDR3 DNA, CDR3 protein. A D gene is named only where the DNA matches it firmly. Only some rows state a clone size, as once, few, many or a class for expanded clones.

abundance: NA
d_gene: NA
v_gene: TRBV2
j_gene: TRBJ2-1
CDR3nt: TGTGCCAGCAGAATGGGACGGAGCAATGAGCAGTTCTTC
CDR3aa: CASRMGRSNEQFF

abundance: NA
d_gene: NA
v_gene: TRBV7-2
j_gene: TRBJ2-5
CDR3nt: TGTGCCAGCAGCTTAGAACAGCAAGAGACCCAGTACTTC
CDR3aa: CASSLEQQETQYF

abundance: many
d_gene: NA
v_gene: TRBV7-3
j_gene: TRBJ2-2
CDR3nt: TGTGCCAGCAGCTTAAGGGAATCCACCGGGGAGCTGTTTTTT
CDR3aa: CASSLRESTGELFF

abundance: many
d_gene: NA
v_gene: TRBV29-1
j_gene: TRBJ1-2
CDR3nt: TGCAGCATCACACTCGGGGTAACTAACTATGGCTACACCTTC
CDR3aa: CSITLGVTNYGYTF

abundance: many
d_gene: TRBD2
v_gene: TRBV20-1
j_gene: TRBJ2-1
CDR3nt: TGCAGTGCTACTTCTAGCGGAGGCGGTACCTACAATGAGCAGTTCTTC
CDR3aa: CSATSSGGGTYNEQFF

abundance: many
d_gene: TRBD2
v_gene: TRBV15
j_gene: TRBJ2-1
CDR3nt: TGTGCCACCAGCAGGCGGGGGGGGTACGAGCAGTTCTTC
CDR3aa: CATSRRGGYEQFF

abundance: NA
d_gene: NA
v_gene: TRBV27
j_gene: TRBJ2-7
CDR3nt: TGTGCCAGCGGGTACTACGAGCAGTACTTC
CDR3aa: CASGYYEQYF

abundance: many
d_gene: NA
v_gene: TRBV20-1
j_gene: TRBJ1-5
CDR3nt: TGCAGTGCTAGAGGCAGCGGGGGCGGTTTAAATCAGCCCCAGCATTTT
CDR3aa: CSARGSGGGLNQPQHF

abundance: many
d_gene: TRBD2
v_gene: TRBV20-1
j_gene: TRBJ2-7
CDR3nt: TGCAGTGCTAGAGATAGGTCTAGCGGGAAGTACGAGCAGTACTTC
CDR3aa: CSARDRSSGKYEQYF

abundance: NA
d_gene: TRBD2
v_gene: TRBV7-8
j_gene: TRBJ2-3
CDR3nt: TGTGCCAGCAGCTTAGGGCCGGGAGGGTTGGGCACAGATACGCAGTATTTT
CDR3aa: CASSLGPGGLGTDTQYF

abundance: many
d_gene: NA
v_gene: TRBV20-1
j_gene: TRBJ2-1
CDR3nt: TGCAGTGCTAGAAACCCCTATCTTTCGCTGGCGGAGGGATACAATGAGCAGTTCTTC
CDR3aa: CSARNPYLSLAEGYNEQFF

abundance: many
d_gene: TRBD2
v_gene: TRBV7-9
j_gene: TRBJ2-1
CDR3nt: TGTGCCAGCAGCTTAGAACTAGCGGGAGGATATGAGCAGTTCTTC
CDR3aa: CASSLELAGGYEQFF

abundance: many
d_gene: TRBD2
v_gene: TRBV6-2/TRBV6-3
j_gene: TRBJ2-7
CDR3nt: TGTGCCAGCAGTTACGGACTAGCGGCCTACGAGCAGTACTTC
CDR3aa: CASSYGLAAYEQYF

abundance: many
d_gene: NA
v_gene: TRBV7-2
j_gene: TRBJ2-1
CDR3nt: TGTGCCAGCAGCCGGCTTAGGGACGGCCCAATCAATGAGCAGTTCTTC
CDR3aa: CASSRLRDGPINEQFF

abundance: many
d_gene: NA
v_gene: TRBV5-1
j_gene: TRBJ2-5
CDR3nt: TGCGCCAGCAGCTGGGGGACGGGGGACGAAGAGACCCAGTACTTC
CDR3aa: CASSWGTGDEETQYF

abundance: many
d_gene: NA
v_gene: TRBV20-1
j_gene: TRBJ1-2
CDR3nt: TGCAGTGTCCTAGGCCAGGGCATTGGTGGCTACACCTTC
CDR3aa: CSVLGQGIGGYTF

abundance: many
d_gene: NA
v_gene: TRBV7-9
j_gene: TRBJ2-1
CDR3nt: TGTGCCAGCAGCTTAGCGGCTAGCCCCCTAGGAGGCAATGAGCAGTTCTTC
CDR3aa: CASSLAASPLGGNEQFF

abundance: many
d_gene: NA
v_gene: TRBV4-2
j_gene: TRBJ1-6
CDR3nt: TGTGCCAGCAGCCAAGTATGGGGGATACGGGACTCACCCCTCCACTTT
CDR3aa: CASSQVWGIRDSPLHF

abundance: NA
d_gene: TRBD1
v_gene: TRBV7-3
j_gene: TRBJ2-1
CDR3nt: TGTGCCAGCAGCTTGGACGGGACAGACAATGAGCAGTTCTTC
CDR3aa: CASSLDGTDNEQFF

abundance: many
d_gene: NA
v_gene: TRBV6-1
j_gene: TRBJ2-7
CDR3nt: TGTGCCAGCAGTGTAAAGAGCTACGAGCAGTACTTC
CDR3aa: CASSVKSYEQYF